These T cell receptor beta chains were read from a single sample in a study of beta chain features in type 1 diabetes. Profiled with immunoSEQ multiplex PCR; TCRdb holds only in-frame clones, not every one. The profile shows a few hundred thousand clones, approximately 15% of them singletons. The sample was naive CD4+ T cells from blood. The receptors were sampled from a man aged 25-45 years with type 1 diabetes. Each CDR3 is given with its conserved first and last residue. The order of the fields is J gene, clone size, D gene, V gene, CDR3 DNA, CDR3 protein. The D gene is left open where the match is weak. Where a row states a size, it is once, few, many or the class of an expanded clone; other rows omit it.

J: TRBJ2-7; size: .; D: TRBD2; V: TRBV6-5; DNA: TGTGCCAGCAGCCGGACTAGCGGAGGCTACGAGCAGTACTTC; CDR3: CASSRTSGGYEQYF
J: TRBJ2-2; size: .; D: .; V: TRBV5-4; DNA: TGTGCCAGCACCGCCCGGGGGGCTGGCACCGGGGAGCTGTTTTTT; CDR3: CASTARGAGTGELFF
J: TRBJ1-1; size: .; D: .; V: TRBV5-1; DNA: TGCGCCAGCAGCTTACAGGAGAACACTGAAGCTTTCTTT; CDR3: CASSLQENTEAFF
J: TRBJ1-1; size: .; D: .; V: TRBV7-9; DNA: TGTGCCAGCAGCCGGACAGCTGAAGCTTTCTTT; CDR3: CASSRTAEAFF
J: TRBJ2-5; size: .; D: TRBD2; V: TRBV5-1; DNA: TGCGCCAGCAGCTCAGGCCGACTAGCGGGGTACCAAGAGACCCAGTACTTC; CDR3: CASSSGRLAGYQETQYF
J: TRBJ2-1; size: few; D: TRBD2; V: TRBV15; DNA: TGTGCCACCAGAAACGGACTAGCGGGAGTTCCAAGTTCCCCTTTTGAGCAGTTCTTC; CDR3: CATRNGLAGVPSSPFEQFF
J: TRBJ1-2; size: .; D: TRBD1; V: TRBV30; DNA: TGTGCCTGGAGGAATGCAGGGGGGAGCTATGGCTACACCTTC; CDR3: CAWRNAGGSYGYTF
J: TRBJ2-7; size: .; D: TRBD2; V: TRBV5-4; DNA: TGTGCCAGCAGCGTCGAAGCGGGGGTTAGCGAGCAGTACTTC; CDR3: CASSVEAGVSEQYF
J: TRBJ2-6; size: few; D: TRBD1; V: TRBV7-9; DNA: TGTGCCAGCAGCCAGACAGGGGGCGCTTTTGCTGGGGCCAACGTCCTGACTTTC; CDR3: CASSQTGGAFAGANVLTF
J: TRBJ2-1; size: .; D: .; V: TRBV7-9; DNA: TGTGCCAGCAGCTTAGCGGGGGGGGCCAATGAGCAGTTCTTC; CDR3: CASSLAGGANEQFF
J: TRBJ1-3; size: few; D: .; V: TRBV29-1; DNA: TGCAGCGTGGGGGAGGACACCATATATTTT; CDR3: CSVGEDTIYF
J: TRBJ1-5; size: .; D: .; V: TRBV6-6; DNA: TGTGCCAGCAGTACCCGGCAGGGCAATCAGCCCCAGCATTTT; CDR3: CASSTRQGNQPQHF
J: TRBJ2-5; size: few; D: .; V: TRBV4-1; DNA: TGCGCCAGCAGCTCTAGCGGACAGGGAGAAGAGACCCAGTACTTC; CDR3: CASSSSGQGEETQYF
J: TRBJ1-2; size: .; D: .; V: TRBV19; DNA: TGTGCCAGTAGCCTATTACCGGGGGGATTGGATGGCTACACCTTC; CDR3: CASSLLPGGLDGYTF
J: TRBJ1-1; size: .; D: TRBD1; V: TRBV5-1; DNA: TGCGCCAGCAGCGTCCCGGGACAGGGGCTTACTGAAGCTTTCTTT; CDR3: CASSVPGQGLTEAFF
J: TRBJ1-1; size: few; D: .; V: TRBV11-1; DNA: TGTGCCAGCAGCTCAGAGCTGGAGGTTGGAGCTTTCTTT; CDR3: CASSSELEVGAFF
J: TRBJ2-1; size: few; D: TRBD2; V: TRBV7-7; DNA: TGTGCCAGCAGCCCAGGACTAGCGGGAAGAGGCAATGAGCAGTTCTTC; CDR3: CASSPGLAGRGNEQFF
J: TRBJ2-2; size: .; D: .; V: TRBV2; DNA: TGTGCCAGTACAGAGAACACCGGGGAGCTGTTTTTT; CDR3: CASTENTGELFF
J: TRBJ2-7; size: .; D: .; V: TRBV7-6; DNA: TGTGCCAGCAGCTACTACCCTTACGAGCAGTACTTC; CDR3: CASSYYPYEQYF
J: TRBJ2-2; size: few; D: .; V: TRBV29-1; DNA: TGCAGCGTTCCGGGGTCTCGGCAGGACACCGGGGAGCTGTTTTTT; CDR3: CSVPGSRQDTGELFF
J: TRBJ1-4; size: .; D: .; V: TRBV25-1; DNA: TGTGCCAGCAGTGACTCGGGTGGCAATGAAAAACTGTTTTTT; CDR3: CASSDSGGNEKLFF
J: TRBJ1-2; size: few; D: .; V: TRBV2; DNA: TGTGCCAGCAACCAGGCGGGGGGATTAAATGGCTACACCTTC; CDR3: CASNQAGGLNGYTF
J: TRBJ1-2; size: .; D: TRBD1; V: TRBV7-9; DNA: TGTGCCAGCAGCCCAGGACAGGGGAACTATGGCTACACCTTC; CDR3: CASSPGQGNYGYTF
J: TRBJ2-5; size: .; D: TRBD1; V: TRBV29-1; DNA: TGCAGCTCTAAGGGACGGGGACAGGCCGAGACCCAGTACTTC; CDR3: CSSKGRGQAETQYF
J: TRBJ1-1; size: few; D: .; V: TRBV29-1; DNA: TGCAGCGTTGTACTATACACTGAAGCTTTCTTT; CDR3: CSVVLYTEAFF
J: TRBJ2-2; size: few; D: .; V: TRBV6-6; DNA: TGTGCCAGCAGTTCCGGGAAGAACACCGGGGAGCTGTTTTTT; CDR3: CASSSGKNTGELFF
J: TRBJ1-1; size: .; D: .; V: TRBV7-9; DNA: TGTGCCAGCAGCCCTACAGGGAAACCGGGAGCTTTCTTT; CDR3: CASSPTGKPGAFF
J: TRBJ1-1; size: few; D: TRBD1; V: TRBV7-6; DNA: TGTGCCAGCAGCTTAGGACAGGGCCCGAGGACTGAAGCTTTCTTT; CDR3: CASSLGQGPRTEAFF
J: TRBJ2-5; size: few; D: TRBD1; V: TRBV4-1; DNA: TGCGCCAGCAGCCAAGGGACAGGCGCAAACCAAGAGACCCAGTACTTC; CDR3: CASSQGTGANQETQYF
J: TRBJ1-3; size: few; D: .; V: TRBV25-1; DNA: TGTGCCAGCAGTGACCCCCGTTCTGGAAACACCATATATTTT; CDR3: CASSDPRSGNTIYF
J: TRBJ2-2; size: few; D: .; V: TRBV30; DNA: TGTGCCTGGAAGACAGGAAACACCGGGGAGCTGTTTTTT; CDR3: CAWKTGNTGELFF
J: TRBJ1-1; size: few; D: TRBD1; V: TRBV6-5; DNA: TGTGCCAGCAGTGACAGGGGGCATGTCACTGAAGCTTTCTTT; CDR3: CASSDRGHVTEAFF
J: TRBJ2-7; size: .; D: .; V: TRBV6-5; DNA: TGTGCCAGCAGTTACAGGGGTTCCGAGCAGTACTTC; CDR3: CASSYRGSEQYF
J: TRBJ1-3; size: few; D: .; V: TRBV18; DNA: TGTGCCAGCTCCCGAGGGTCGGGACTGCTCTCTGGAAACACCATATATTTT; CDR3: CASSRGSGLLSGNTIYF
J: TRBJ2-1; size: few; D: .; V: TRBV28; DNA: TGTGCCAGCAGTTTACCTGGTAGTGAGCAGTTCTTC; CDR3: CASSLPGSEQFF
J: TRBJ2-7; size: .; D: .; V: TRBV6-6; DNA: TGTGCCAGCAGTTACTCGAGCTACGAGCAGTACTTC; CDR3: CASSYSSYEQYF
J: TRBJ1-3; size: .; D: .; V: TRBV18; DNA: TGTGCCAGCTCACCGACAGACCCCTATGGAAACACCATATATTTT; CDR3: CASSPTDPYGNTIYF
J: TRBJ2-7; size: few; D: .; V: TRBV7-9; DNA: TGTGCCAGCAACCCGATACCGGGAGAGCAGTACTTC; CDR3: CASNPIPGEQYF
J: TRBJ1-4; size: .; D: TRBD1; V: TRBV9; DNA: TGTGCCAGCAGTCCGAGACAGGGTCCCGAAAAACTGTTTTTT; CDR3: CASSPRQGPEKLFF
J: TRBJ2-2; size: few; D: .; V: TRBV7-2; DNA: TGTGCCAGCAGCGAGACATTCACCGGGGAGCTGTTTTTT; CDR3: CASSETFTGELFF
J: TRBJ2-3; size: few; D: .; V: TRBV30; DNA: TGTGCCTGGGCCGGGACTAGCACAGATACGCAGTATTTT; CDR3: CAWAGTSTDTQYF
J: TRBJ1-1; size: .; D: TRBD1; V: TRBV29-1; DNA: TGCAGCGTTGAGGGACAGAAGAACACTGAAGCTTTCTTT; CDR3: CSVEGQKNTEAFF
J: TRBJ2-7; size: .; D: TRBD2; V: TRBV14; DNA: TGTGCCAGCAGCCAGGGTCGGGAGGTTTACGAGCAGTACTTC; CDR3: CASSQGREVYEQYF
J: TRBJ2-1; size: .; D: TRBD2; V: TRBV4-2; DNA: TGTGCCAGCAGCCCAGGCATCACTACTAGCGGCGTCAATGAGCAGTTCTTC; CDR3: CASSPGITTSGVNEQFF
J: TRBJ2-5; size: .; D: TRBD2; V: TRBV7-2; DNA: TGTGCCAGCAGAAATAGCGGGAGGGCCCGGGAGACCCAGTACTTC; CDR3: CASRNSGRARETQYF
J: TRBJ2-1; size: .; D: .; V: TRBV9; DNA: TGTGCCAGCAGCCCCCGGGGTAACCTCGATGAGCAGTTCTTC; CDR3: CASSPRGNLDEQFF
J: TRBJ1-1; size: .; D: .; V: TRBV9; DNA: TGTGCCAGCAGCGTAGCTTGGGAGATCACTGAAGCTTTCTTT; CDR3: CASSVAWEITEAFF
J: TRBJ1-5; size: few; D: .; V: TRBV30; DNA: TGTGCCTGGAGTGCTGGGGCAGGTAATCAGCCCCAGCATTTT; CDR3: CAWSAGAGNQPQHF
J: TRBJ2-1; size: .; D: .; V: TRBV20-1; DNA: TGCAGTGCTAGAGGGGGCGATGAGCAGTTCTTC; CDR3: CSARGGDEQFF
J: TRBJ1-4; size: .; D: .; V: TRBV11-2; DNA: TGTGCCAGCAGCGCCCTAAGGGGTGAAAAACTGTTTTTT; CDR3: CASSALRGEKLFF
J: TRBJ2-5; size: .; D: .; V: TRBV5-1; DNA: TGCGCCAGCAGCTTGGGATCGCAGGGCCGAGAGACCCAGTACTTC; CDR3: CASSLGSQGRETQYF
J: TRBJ2-2; size: .; D: .; V: TRBV29-1; DNA: TGCAGCGTTGAACGACAGGCTAGCACCGGGGAGCTGTTTTTT; CDR3: CSVERQASTGELFF
J: TRBJ2-6; size: .; D: .; V: TRBV6-5; DNA: TGTGCCAGCAGTTACTCGCGCTCCGGGGCCAACGTCCTGACTTTC; CDR3: CASSYSRSGANVLTF
J: TRBJ1-6; size: .; D: .; V: TRBV19; DNA: TGTGCCAGTACGGGGGTGTCCCTAAATTCACCCCTCCACTTT; CDR3: CASTGVSLNSPLHF
J: TRBJ2-7; size: once; D: TRBD1; V: TRBV19; DNA: TGTGCCAGTAGCACGTTTGGGACAGTCGAGTCCTACGAGCAGTACTTC; CDR3: CASSTFGTVESYEQYF
J: TRBJ2-7; size: .; D: TRBD1; V: TRBV25-1; DNA: TGTGCCAGCAGCGCGACAGGGGTGAGTGGCTACGAGCAGTACTTC; CDR3: CASSATGVSGYEQYF
J: TRBJ2-5; size: .; D: .; V: TRBV29-1; DNA: TGCAGCGTAGGGTTCGACCGAAATGGGGGGAGAACCCAGTACTTC; CDR3: CSVGFDRNGGRTQYF